This TCR beta chain emerged from a study of T cells in Graves' hyperthyroidism and ophthalmopathy. Diagnoses rested on clinical symptoms, serum thyroxine and TRAb, thyroid ultrasound and orbital computed tomography. Blood was drawn at first hyperthyroidism diagnosis, before any ophthalmopathy symptoms. Out of approximately 9.9 ml of fresh peripheral blood came the PBMCs. The CDR3 length is 16 residues. CDR1 is SGHRS and CDR2 is YFSETQ in the germline V gene. The junction had 6 bases not matched to a gene; V was cut back by 0 bases and J by 0 bases. There are many counts of this clonotype. Amplification of TCR beta CDR3 regions was performed using RNA transcripts as template. First-round RT-PCR targeting the TCR CDR3 was performed with the HTBI primer set. TCRdb reanalysed the multiplex PCR reads using MiXCR and keeps one entry per CDR3 protein. Seen here are a few hundred thousand distinct CDR3 sequences, approximately 12% observed once, and the top ten hold around 21%.

The chain employs TRBV5-1 and TRBJ2-7; TRBD2 aligns across 7 bases. The TCR sequence derives from a man aged 30 to 39 with Graves' hyperthyroidism that later progressed to Graves' ophthalmopathy. Sequenced sample: blood. CDR3 sequence: CASSLVAGLSSYEQYF. CDR3 DNA: TGCGCCAGCAGCTTGGTAGCGGGCCTCAGCTCCTACGAGCAGTACTTC.